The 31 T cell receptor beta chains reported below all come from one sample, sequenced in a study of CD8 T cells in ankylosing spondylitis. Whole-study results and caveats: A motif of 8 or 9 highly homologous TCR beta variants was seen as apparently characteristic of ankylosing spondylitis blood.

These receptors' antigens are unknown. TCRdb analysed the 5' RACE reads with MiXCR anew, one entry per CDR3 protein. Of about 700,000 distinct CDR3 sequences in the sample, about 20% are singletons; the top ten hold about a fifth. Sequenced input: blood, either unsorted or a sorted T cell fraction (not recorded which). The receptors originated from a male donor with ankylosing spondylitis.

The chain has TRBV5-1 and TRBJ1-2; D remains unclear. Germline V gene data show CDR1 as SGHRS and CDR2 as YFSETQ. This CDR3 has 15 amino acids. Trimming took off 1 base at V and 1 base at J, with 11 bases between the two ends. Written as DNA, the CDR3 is TGCGCCAGCAGCTTGAGGGCAGGCGTTAACTATGGCTACACCTTC. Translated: CASSLRAGVNYGYTF.

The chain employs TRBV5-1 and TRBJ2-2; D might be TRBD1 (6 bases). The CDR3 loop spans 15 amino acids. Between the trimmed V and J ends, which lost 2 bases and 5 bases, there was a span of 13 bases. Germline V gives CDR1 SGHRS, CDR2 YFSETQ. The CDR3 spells CASSFQGIGTGELFF. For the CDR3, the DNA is TGCGCCAGCAGCTTTCAGGGGATAGGTACCGGGGAGCTGTTTTTT.

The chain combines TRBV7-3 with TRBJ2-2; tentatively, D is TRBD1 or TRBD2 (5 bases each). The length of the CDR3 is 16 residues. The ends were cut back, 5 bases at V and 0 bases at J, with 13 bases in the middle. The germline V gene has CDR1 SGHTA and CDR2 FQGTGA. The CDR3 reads CASSRWGSPNTGELFF. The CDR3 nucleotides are TGTGCCAGCAGCCGTTGGGGGTCCCCGAACACCGGGGAGCTGTTTTTT.

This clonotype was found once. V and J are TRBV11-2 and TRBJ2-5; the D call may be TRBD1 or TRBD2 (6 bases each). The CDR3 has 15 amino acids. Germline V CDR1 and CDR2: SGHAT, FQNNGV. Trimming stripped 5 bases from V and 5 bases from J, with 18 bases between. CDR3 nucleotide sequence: TGTGCCAGCAGCCCCCATGGGGGGCCGGGGGAGACCCAGTACTTC. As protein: CASSPHGGPGETQYF.

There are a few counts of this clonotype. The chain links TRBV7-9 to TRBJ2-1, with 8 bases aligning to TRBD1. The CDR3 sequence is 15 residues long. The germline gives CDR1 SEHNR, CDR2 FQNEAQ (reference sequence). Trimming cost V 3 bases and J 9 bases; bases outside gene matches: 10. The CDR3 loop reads CASSFSGQGLVEQFF. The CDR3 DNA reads TGTGCCAGCAGCTTTTCTGGACAGGGTCTCGTTGAGCAGTTCTTC.

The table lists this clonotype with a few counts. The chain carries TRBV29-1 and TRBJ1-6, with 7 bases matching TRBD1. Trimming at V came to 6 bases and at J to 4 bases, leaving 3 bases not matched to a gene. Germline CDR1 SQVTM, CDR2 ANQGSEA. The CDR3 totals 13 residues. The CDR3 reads CSVGQEYNSPLHF. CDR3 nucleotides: TGCAGCGTCGGACAGGAATATAATTCACCCCTCCACTTT.

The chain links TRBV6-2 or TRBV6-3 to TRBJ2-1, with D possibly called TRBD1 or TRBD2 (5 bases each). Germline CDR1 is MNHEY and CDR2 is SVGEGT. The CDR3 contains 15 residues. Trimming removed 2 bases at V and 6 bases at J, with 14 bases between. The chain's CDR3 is CASSYVYTGGNEQFF. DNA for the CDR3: TGTGCCAGCAGTTACGTCTACACTGGGGGCAATGAGCAGTTCTTC.

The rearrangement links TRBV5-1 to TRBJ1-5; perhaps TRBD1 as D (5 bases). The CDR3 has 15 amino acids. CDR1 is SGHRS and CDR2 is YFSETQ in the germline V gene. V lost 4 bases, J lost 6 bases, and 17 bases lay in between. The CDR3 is CASSPTPGLAQPQHF. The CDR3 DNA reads TGCGCCAGCAGCCCCACCCCAGGGTTAGCTCAGCCCCAGCATTTT.

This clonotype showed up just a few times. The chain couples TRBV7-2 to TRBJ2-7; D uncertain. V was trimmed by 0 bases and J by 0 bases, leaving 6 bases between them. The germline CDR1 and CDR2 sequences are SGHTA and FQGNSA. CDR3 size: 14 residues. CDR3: CASSLASVSYEQYF. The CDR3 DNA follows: TGTGCCAGCAGCTTAGCGTCGGTCTCCTACGAGCAGTACTTC.

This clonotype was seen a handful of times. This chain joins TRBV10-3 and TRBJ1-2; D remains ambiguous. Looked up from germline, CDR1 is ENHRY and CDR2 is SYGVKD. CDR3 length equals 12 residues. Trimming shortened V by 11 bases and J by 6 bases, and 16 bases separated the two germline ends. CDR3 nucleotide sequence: TGTGCCGCCTCCGGACGTGAGGATGGCTACACCTTC. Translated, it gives CAASGREDGYTF.

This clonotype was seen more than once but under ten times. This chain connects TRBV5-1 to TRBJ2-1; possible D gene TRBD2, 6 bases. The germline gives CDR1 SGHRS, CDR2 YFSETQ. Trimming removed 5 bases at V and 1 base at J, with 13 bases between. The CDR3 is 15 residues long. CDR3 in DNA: TGCGCCAGCAGTTTAGCGGAAGAGTCCTACAATGAGCAGTTCTTC. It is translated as CASSLAEESYNEQFF. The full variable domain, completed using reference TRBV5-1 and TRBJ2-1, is KAGVTQTPRYLIKTRGQQVTLSCSPISGHRSVSWYQQTPGQGLQFLFEYFSETQRNKGNFPGRFSGRQFSNSRSEMNVSTLELGDSALYLCASSLAEESYNEQFFGPGTRLTVL.

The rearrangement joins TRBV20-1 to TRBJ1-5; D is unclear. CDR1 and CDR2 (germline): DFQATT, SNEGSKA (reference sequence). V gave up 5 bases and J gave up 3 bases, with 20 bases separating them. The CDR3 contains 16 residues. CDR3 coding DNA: TGCAGTGCTGCAAAATTGGAGGGAATCGTCAATCAGCCCCAGCATTTT. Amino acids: CSAAKLEGIVNQPQHF.

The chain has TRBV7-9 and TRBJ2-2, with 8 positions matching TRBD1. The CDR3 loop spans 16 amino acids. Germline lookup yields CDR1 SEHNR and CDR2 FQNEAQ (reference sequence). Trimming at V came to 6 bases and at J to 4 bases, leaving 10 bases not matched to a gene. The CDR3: CASRLDRDGGTGELFF. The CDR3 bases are TGTGCCAGCAGGTTGGACAGGGACGGGGGCACCGGGGAGCTGTTTTTT.

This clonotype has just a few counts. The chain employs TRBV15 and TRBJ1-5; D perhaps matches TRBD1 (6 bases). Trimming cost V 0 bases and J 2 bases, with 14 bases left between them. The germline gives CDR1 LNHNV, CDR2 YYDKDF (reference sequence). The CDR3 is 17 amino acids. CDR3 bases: TGTGCCACCAGCAGAGAAGAGGCGGGGGGCGGCAATCAGCCCCAGCATTTT. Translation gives CATSREEAGGGNQPQHF. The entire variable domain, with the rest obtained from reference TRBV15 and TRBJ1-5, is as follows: DAMVIQNPRYQVTQFGKPVTLSCSQTLNHNVMYWYQQKSSQAPKLLFHYYDKDFNNEADTPDNFQSRRPNTSFCFLDIRSPGLGDTAMYLCATSREEAGGGNQPQHFGDGTRLSIL.

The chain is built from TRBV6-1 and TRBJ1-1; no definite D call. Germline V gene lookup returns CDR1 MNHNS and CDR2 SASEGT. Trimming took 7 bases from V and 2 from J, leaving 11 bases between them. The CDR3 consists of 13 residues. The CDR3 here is CASTRAFNTEAFF. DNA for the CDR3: TGTGCCAGCACAAGGGCCTTTAACACTGAAGCTTTCTTT.

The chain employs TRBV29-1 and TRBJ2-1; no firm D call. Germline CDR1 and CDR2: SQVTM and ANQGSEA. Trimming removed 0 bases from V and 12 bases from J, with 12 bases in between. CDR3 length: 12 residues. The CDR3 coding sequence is TGCAGCGTTGAAGATCTTAGCCCTGGGCAGTTCTTC. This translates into CSVEDLSPGQFF.

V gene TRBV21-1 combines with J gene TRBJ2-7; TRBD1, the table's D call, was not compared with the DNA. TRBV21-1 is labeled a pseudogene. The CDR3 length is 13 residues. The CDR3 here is CASRRGVSYEQYF. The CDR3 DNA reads TGTGCCAGCCGGCGCGGGGTTTCCTACGAGCAGTACTTC.

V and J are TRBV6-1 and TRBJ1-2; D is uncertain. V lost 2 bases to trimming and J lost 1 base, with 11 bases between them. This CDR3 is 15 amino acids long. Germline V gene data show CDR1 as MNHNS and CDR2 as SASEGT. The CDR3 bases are TGTGCCAGCAGTGAAAGTCCCAGAAATAACTATGGCTACACCTTC. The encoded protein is CASSESPRNNYGYTF.

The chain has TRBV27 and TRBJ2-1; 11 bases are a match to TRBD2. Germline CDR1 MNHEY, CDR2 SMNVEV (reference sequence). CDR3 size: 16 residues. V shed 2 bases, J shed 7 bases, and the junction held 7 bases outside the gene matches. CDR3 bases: TGTGCCAGCAGTTTAATCGGGGGACTAGCGGATAATGAGCAGTTCTTC. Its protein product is CASSLIGGLADNEQFF.

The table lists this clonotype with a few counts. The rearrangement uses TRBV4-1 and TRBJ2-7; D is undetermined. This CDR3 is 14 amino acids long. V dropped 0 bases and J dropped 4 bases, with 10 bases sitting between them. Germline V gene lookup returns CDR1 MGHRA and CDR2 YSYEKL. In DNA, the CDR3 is TGCGCCAGCAGCCAAGAAGGTCTCTTTTACGAGCAGTACTTC. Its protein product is CASSQEGLFYEQYF.

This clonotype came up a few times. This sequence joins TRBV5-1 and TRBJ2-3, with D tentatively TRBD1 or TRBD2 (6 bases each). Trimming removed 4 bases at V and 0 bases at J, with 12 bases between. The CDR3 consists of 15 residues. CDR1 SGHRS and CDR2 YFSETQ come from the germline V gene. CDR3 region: CASSGGTPSTDTQYF. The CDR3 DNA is TGCGCCAGCAGCGGAGGGACACCTAGCACAGATACGCAGTATTTT. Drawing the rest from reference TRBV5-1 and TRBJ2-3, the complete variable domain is KAGVTQTPRYLIKTRGQQVTLSCSPISGHRSVSWYQQTPGQGLQFLFEYFSETQRNKGNFPGRFSGRQFSNSRSEMNVSTLELGDSALYLCASSGGTPSTDTQYFGPGTRLTVL.

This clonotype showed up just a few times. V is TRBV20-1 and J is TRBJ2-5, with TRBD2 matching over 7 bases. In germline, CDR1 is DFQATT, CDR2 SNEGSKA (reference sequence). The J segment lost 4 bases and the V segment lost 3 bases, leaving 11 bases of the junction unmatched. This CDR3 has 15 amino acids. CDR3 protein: CSARRVAGWGETQYF. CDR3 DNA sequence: TGCAGTGCTAGGAGGGTAGCGGGCTGGGGAGAGACCCAGTACTTC.

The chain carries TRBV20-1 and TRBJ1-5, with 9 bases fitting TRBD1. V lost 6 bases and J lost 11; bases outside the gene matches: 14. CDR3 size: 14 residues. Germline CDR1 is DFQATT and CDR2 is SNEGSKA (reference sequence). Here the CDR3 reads CSAKDGTGRYAQHF. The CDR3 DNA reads TGCAGTGCCAAAGATGGGACAGGGAGATATGCCCAGCATTTT.

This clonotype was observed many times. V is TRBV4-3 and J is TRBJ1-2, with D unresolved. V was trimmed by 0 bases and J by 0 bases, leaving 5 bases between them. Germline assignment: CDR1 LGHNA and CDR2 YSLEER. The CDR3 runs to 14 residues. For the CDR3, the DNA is TGCGCCAGCAGCCAAGAATTCACTAACTATGGCTACACCTTC. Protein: CASSQEFTNYGYTF.

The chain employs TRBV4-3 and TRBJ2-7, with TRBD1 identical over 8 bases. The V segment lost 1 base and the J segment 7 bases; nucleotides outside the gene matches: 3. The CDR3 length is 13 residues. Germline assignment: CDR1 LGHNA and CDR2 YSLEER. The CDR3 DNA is TGCGCCAGCAGCCAAGGACAGGGGTGGGAGCAGTACTTC. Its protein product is CASSQGQGWEQYF.

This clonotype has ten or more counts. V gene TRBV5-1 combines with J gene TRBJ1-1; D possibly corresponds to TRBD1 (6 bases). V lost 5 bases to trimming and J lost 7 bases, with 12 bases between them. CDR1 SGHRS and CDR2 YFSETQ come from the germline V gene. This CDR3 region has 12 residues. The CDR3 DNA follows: TGCGCCAGCAGAAACAGGGCGTTTGAAGCTTTCTTT. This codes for CASRNRAFEAFF.

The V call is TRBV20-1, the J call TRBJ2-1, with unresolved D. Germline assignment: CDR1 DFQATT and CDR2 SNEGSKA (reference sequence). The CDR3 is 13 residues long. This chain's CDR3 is CRGRGPSYNEQFF. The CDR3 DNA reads TGCAGGGGCCGCGGTCCCTCCTACAATGAGCAGTTCTTC.

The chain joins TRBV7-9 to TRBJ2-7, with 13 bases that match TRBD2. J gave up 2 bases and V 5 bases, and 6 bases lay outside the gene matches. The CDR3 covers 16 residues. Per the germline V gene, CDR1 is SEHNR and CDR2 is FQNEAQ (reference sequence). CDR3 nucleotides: TGTGCCAGCAGCATCTCACTAGCGGGGGGGACCTACGAGCAGTACTTC. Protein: CASSISLAGGTYEQYF.

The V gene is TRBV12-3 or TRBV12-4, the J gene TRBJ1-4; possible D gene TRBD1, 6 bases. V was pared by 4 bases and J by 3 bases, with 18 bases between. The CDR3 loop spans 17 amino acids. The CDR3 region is CASSSWGAYKANEKLFF. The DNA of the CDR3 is TGTGCCAGCAGTTCCTGGGGGGCCTACAAAGCTAATGAAAAACTGTTTTTT.

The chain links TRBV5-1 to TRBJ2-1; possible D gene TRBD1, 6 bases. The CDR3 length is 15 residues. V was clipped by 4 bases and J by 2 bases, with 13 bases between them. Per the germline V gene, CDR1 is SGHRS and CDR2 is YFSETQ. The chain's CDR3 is CASSLRDTAYNEQFF. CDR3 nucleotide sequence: TGCGCCAGCAGCCTCCGGGACACCGCCTACAATGAGCAGTTCTTC.

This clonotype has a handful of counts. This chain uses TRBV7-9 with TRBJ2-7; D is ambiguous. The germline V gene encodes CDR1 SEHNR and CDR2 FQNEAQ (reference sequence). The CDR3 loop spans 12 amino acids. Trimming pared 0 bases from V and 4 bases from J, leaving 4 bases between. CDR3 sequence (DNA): TGTGCCAGCAGCTTAGCGGAGTACGAGCAGTACTTC. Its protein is CASSLAEYEQYF. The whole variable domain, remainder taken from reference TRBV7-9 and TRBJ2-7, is DTGVSQNPRHKITKRGQNVTFRCDPISEHNRLYWYRQTLGQGPEFLTYFQNEAQLEKSRLLSDRFSAERPKGSFSTLEIQRTEQGDSAMYLCASSLAEYEQYFGPGTRLTVT.